Below are 2 T cell receptor beta chains sequenced from a single sample in a study of T cell repertoires in ileal Crohn's disease. Produced via immunoSEQ multiplex PCR; TCRdb's table is partial and in-frame only. The sample shows around 3,700 clones, about nine tenths of them seen only once. As to time point: proximal margin of the surgical specimen (macroscopically non-inflamed). The sequencing input was ileal tissue. The receptors were gathered from an adult with Crohn's disease.

The chain couples TRBV7-8 to TRBJ1-3, with D uncertain. From germline, CDR1 is SGHVS and CDR2 FQNEAQ. V lost 2 bases and J 0 bases, leaving 8 bases between the germline ends. The CDR3 contains 15 residues. The CDR3 sequence: CASSLMTSSGNTIYF. CDR3 in DNA: TGTGCCAGCAGCTTAATGACTAGCTCTGGAAACACCATATATTTT.

The V gene is TRBV28, the J gene TRBJ2-4; D call uncertain. CDR1 is MDHEN and CDR2 is SYDVKM in the germline V gene. V lost 9 bases to trimming and J lost 1 base, with 10 bases between them. CDR3 length equals 13 residues. CDR3 protein: CASMGKAKNIQYF. The CDR3 DNA is TGTGCCAGTATGGGGAAGGCCAAAAACATTCAGTACTTC.